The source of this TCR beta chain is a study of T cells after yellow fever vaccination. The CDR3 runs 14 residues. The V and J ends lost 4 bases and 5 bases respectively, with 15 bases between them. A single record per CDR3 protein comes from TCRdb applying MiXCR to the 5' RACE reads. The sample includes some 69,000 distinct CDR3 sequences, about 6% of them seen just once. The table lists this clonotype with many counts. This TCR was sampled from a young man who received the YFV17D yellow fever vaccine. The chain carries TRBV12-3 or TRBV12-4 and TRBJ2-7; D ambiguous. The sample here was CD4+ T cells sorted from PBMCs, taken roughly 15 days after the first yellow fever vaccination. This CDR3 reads CASSSLGRANEQYF. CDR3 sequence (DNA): TGTGCCAGCAGTTCCCTCGGAAGGGCGAACGAGCAGTACTTC.